This T cell receptor beta chain comes out of a study of T cell repertoires in aging, cancer and after chemotherapy. Study-wide context: Six age groups, ranging from 30 or younger to 70 or older, included the donors.

Multiplex touch-down PCR with TRB-A/B primers amplified rearranged V-D-J TRB sequences. Via MiXCR, TCRdb re-called the multiplex PCR reads, giving one row per CDR3 protein. The data hold about 7,700 distinct CDR3 sequences, with approximately 50% observed a single time. As for this clonotype: The antigen is undetermined.

The template was genomic DNA from peripheral blood, not RNA. Study-wide results and limits: The repertoire data cannot show anything about immunological memory following chemotherapy. Compared with age-matched healthy donors, untreated hematological or solid cancer patients showed higher blood TCR clonality. Rebound thymic output was suggested by rising median generation probability during chemotherapy in each cancer cohort.

Trimming pared 8 bases from V and 1 base from J, leaving 9 bases between. The CDR3 runs 12 residues. CDR1 is LNHDA, CDR2 SQIVND, per germline (reference sequence). The sample taken for sequencing was blood. This TCR was sampled from a human donor with a solid tumor. The chain couples TRBV19 to TRBJ2-7, with a tentative D call TRBD1 (6 bases). The CDR3 coding sequence is TGTGCCAGTTCGACAGGTTCCTACGAGCAGTACTTC. It codes for CASSTGSYEQYF.